Listed below are T cell receptor beta chains from one sample, sequenced in a study of blood T cell repertoires in COVID-19. The data were produced by immunoSEQ multiplex PCR, yet TCRdb's version contains in-frame clones alone and is incomplete. The sample lists roughly 100,000 clones; around four fifths were seen once. Input material: peripheral blood. These receptors all stem from a man aged 55 to 70 with acute or convalescent COVID-19. The CDR3 runs from the conserved cysteine through the conserved F or W. The D gene is left open where the match is weak. Size is stated for part of the rows, as once, few or many counts, or as a class when the clone is expanded.

clone_size	v_call	d_call	j_call	cdr3_nt	cdr3_aa
-	TRBV4-1	TRBD1	TRBJ1-5	TGCGCCAGCAGCCGTACCGGGACAGCGAATAGCAATCAGCCCCAGCATTTT	CASSRTGTANSNQPQHF
-	TRBV12-2	-	TRBJ2-1	TGTGCAAGTCGCTTCGGACTAGCGGGGGGGAGCTCCTACAATGAGCAGTTCTTC	CASRFGLAGGSSYNEQFF
-	TRBV18	-	TRBJ1-5	TGTGCCAGCTCCCTGGACAGAGAATATCAGCCCCAGCATTTT	CASSLDREYQPQHF
-	TRBV28	-	TRBJ1-1	TGTGCCAGCAGTTTCGAATACAGGAAAGCTTTCTTT	CASSFEYRKAFF
-	TRBV7-3	-	TRBJ2-1	TGTGCCAGCAGCCGGCTCGGCGGAAGGTACAATGAGCAGTTCTTC	CASSRLGGRYNEQFF
-	TRBV6-6	TRBD2	TRBJ2-1	TGTGCCAGCAGCCCGGGCCCCGGGACTAGCGGGAAACCTTACTACAATGAGCAGTTCTTC	CASSPGPGTSGKPYYNEQFF
-	TRBV30	-	TRBJ1-6	TGTGCCTGGAGTGCCACAGGGTTATATAATTCACCCCTCCACTTT	CAWSATGLYNSPLHF
-	TRBV3-1/TRBV3-2	TRBD2	TRBJ2-1	TGTGCCAGCAGCCACCGGACTAGCGGGAGGGGTGAGCAGTTCTTC	CASSHRTSGRGEQFF
-	TRBV9	-	TRBJ2-7	TGTGCCAGCAGCCGAACAGTCGAGACCAACGAGCAGTACTTC	CASSRTVETNEQYF
-	TRBV19	-	TRBJ1-1	TGTGCCAGTAGTATAGATTACAGAGCCTACACTGAAGCTTTCTTT	CASSIDYRAYTEAFF
few	TRBV5-1	-	TRBJ1-1	TGCGCCAGCAGCCCCAGGGAGGCGGGGAACACTGAAGCTTTCTTT	CASSPREAGNTEAFF
-	TRBV19	TRBD2	TRBJ2-2	TGTGCCAGTAGCGGTAGCGGGGCTTCCGGGGAGCTGTTTTTT	CASSGSGASGELFF
-	TRBV7-7	TRBD1	TRBJ2-1	TGTGCTAGCAGCTCCGGGCAGGGGGCGACCAATGAGCAGTTCTTC	CASSSGQGATNEQFF
-	TRBV7-2	TRBD2	TRBJ2-5	TGTGCCAGCAGCTTAGGAGCGGGGTACCAAGAGACCCAGTACTTC	CASSLGAGYQETQYF
few	TRBV3-1/TRBV3-2	TRBD1	TRBJ1-5	TGTGCCAGCAGCCCCGACAGGGCTAGCAATCAGCCCCAGCATTTT	CASSPDRASNQPQHF
-	TRBV9	TRBD1	TRBJ2-2	TGTGCCAGCAGCATTAGAACAGGGGGCCAAACCGGGGAGCTGTTTTTT	CASSIRTGGQTGELFF
-	TRBV27	TRBD1	TRBJ1-2	TGTGCCAGCAGTTTATCCTATACAGGGGTGAACTATGGCTACACCTTC	CASSLSYTGVNYGYTF
-	TRBV27	-	TRBJ1-5	TGTGCCAGCAGCCCCGCCAGGGGAGAACAGCCCCAGCATTTT	CASSPARGEQPQHF
few	TRBV29-1	-	TRBJ2-3	TGCAGCGTCCAAAGGGCGGGGACCACAGATACGCAGTATTTT	CSVQRAGTTDTQYF
few	TRBV20-1	-	TRBJ2-1	TGCAGTGCTAGAGATCAAGTCGGGCAGTTCTTC	CSARDQVGQFF
-	TRBV18	TRBD1	TRBJ2-7	TGTGCCAGCTCACCTCAACGACAGGGGGCAAGCTCCGAGCAGTACTTC	CASSPQRQGASSEQYF
once	TRBV2	-	TRBJ2-5	TGTGCCAGCAGTGCTGTGACAACCCAAGAGACCCAGTACTTC	CASSAVTTQETQYF
-	TRBV5-1	TRBD2	TRBJ2-2	TGCGCCAGCAGCTCGCGGCCAGCGGGAGATGGGGAGCTGTTTTTT	CASSSRPAGDGELFF
-	TRBV7-9	-	TRBJ2-1	TGTGCCAGCAGCCCTGACAAGGGCGAGGGCTCCTACAATGAGCAGTTCTTC	CASSPDKGEGSYNEQFF
-	TRBV2	-	TRBJ1-5	TGTGCCAGCAGTGAAGCGCTTGGGGGGGCTCGGCAGCCCCAGCATTTT	CASSEALGGARQPQHF
-	TRBV11-3	-	TRBJ1-6	TGTGCCAGCAGCCCGCCACTTAACTATAATTCACCCCTCCACTTT	CASSPPLNYNSPLHF
-	TRBV6-8	-	TRBJ1-1	TGTGCCAGCAGTTACTTGGAGGACGATCGATGCACTGAAGCTTTCTTT	CASSYLEDDRCTEAFF
once	TRBV28	TRBD1	TRBJ1-5	TGTGCCAGCAGTCGACAGGGGCGCGGCAATCAGCCCCAGCATTTT	CASSRQGRGNQPQHF
-	TRBV9	-	TRBJ2-1	TGTGCCAGCAGCGTAGTCCGAACAGGTGAGCAGTTCTTC	CASSVVRTGEQFF
-	TRBV15	-	TRBJ1-5	TGTGCCACCAGCAGTGTGAGGGGGATTAGCAATCAGCCCCAGCATTTT	CATSSVRGISNQPQHF
-	TRBV19	-	TRBJ1-1	TGTGCCAGTACCTCCCGGTTTCCTGAAGCTTTCTTT	CASTSRFPEAFF
few	TRBV10-3	-	TRBJ2-3	TGTGCCACTATCTCCACAGATACGCAGTATTTT	CATISTDTQYF
-	TRBV6-2/TRBV6-3	TRBD1	TRBJ1-5	TGTGCCAGCAGTTATGACAGGGTTGGGCAGCCCCAGCATTTT	CASSYDRVGQPQHF
once	TRBV7-3	-	TRBJ1-1	TGTGCCAGCAGCGCTATGTTGAACACTGAAGCTTTCTTT	CASSAMLNTEAFF